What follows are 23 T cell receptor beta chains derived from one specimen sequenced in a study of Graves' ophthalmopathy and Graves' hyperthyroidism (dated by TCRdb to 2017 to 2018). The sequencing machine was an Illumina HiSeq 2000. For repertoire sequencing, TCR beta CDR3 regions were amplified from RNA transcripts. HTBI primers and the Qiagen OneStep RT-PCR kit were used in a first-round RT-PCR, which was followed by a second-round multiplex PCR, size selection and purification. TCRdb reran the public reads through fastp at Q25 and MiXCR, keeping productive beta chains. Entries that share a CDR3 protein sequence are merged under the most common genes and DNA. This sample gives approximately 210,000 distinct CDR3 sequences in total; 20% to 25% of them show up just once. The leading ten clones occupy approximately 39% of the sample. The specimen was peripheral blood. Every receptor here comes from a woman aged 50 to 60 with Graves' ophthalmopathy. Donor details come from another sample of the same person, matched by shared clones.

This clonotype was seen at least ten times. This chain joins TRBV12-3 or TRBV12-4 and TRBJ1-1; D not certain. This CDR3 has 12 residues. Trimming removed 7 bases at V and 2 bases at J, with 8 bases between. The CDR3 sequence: CASKSVNTEAFF. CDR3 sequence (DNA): TGTGCCAGCAAGTCGGTTAACACTGAAGCTTTCTTT.

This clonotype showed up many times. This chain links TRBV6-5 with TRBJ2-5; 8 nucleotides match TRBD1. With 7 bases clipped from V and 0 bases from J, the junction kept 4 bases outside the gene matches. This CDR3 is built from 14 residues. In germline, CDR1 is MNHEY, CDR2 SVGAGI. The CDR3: CASTTGVYQETQYF. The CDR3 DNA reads TGTGCCAGCACGACAGGGGTTTACCAAGAGACCCAGTACTTC.

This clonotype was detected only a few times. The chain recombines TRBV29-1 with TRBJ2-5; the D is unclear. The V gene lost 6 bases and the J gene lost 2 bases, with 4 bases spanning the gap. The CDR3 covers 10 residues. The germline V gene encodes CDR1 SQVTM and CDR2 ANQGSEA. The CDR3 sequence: CSVSQETQYF. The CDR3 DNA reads TGCAGCGTGAGTCAAGAGACCCAGTACTTC.

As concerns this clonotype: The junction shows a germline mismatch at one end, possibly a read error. This CDR3 is CATLSGTMGSTIYF. As DNA, the CDR3 is TGTGCCACCCTTTCCGGGACAATGGGAAGCACCATATATTTT. The chain couples TRBV12-3 or TRBV12-4 to TRBJ1-3, with TRBD1 as a possible D gene (6 bases). CDR3 size: 14 residues.

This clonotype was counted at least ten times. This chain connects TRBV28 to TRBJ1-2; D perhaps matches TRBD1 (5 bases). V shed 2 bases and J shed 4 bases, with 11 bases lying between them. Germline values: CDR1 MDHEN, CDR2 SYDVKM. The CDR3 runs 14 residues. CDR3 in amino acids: CASSLTQGGYGYTF. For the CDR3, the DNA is TGTGCCAGCAGTTTAACTCAGGGCGGCTATGGCTACACCTTC.

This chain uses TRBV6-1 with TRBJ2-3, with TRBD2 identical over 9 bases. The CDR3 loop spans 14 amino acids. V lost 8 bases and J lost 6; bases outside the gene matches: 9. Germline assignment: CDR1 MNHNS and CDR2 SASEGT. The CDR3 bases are TGTGCCAGCGGAGAGGGACTAGCAGGCGATACGCAGTATTTT. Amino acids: CASGEGLAGDTQYF.

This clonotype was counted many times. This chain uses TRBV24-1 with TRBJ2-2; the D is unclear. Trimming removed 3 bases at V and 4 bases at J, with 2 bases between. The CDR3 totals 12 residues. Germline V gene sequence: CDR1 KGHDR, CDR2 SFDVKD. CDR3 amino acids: CATSDLTGELFF. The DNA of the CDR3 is TGTGCCACCAGTGATCTCACCGGGGAGCTGTTTTTT.

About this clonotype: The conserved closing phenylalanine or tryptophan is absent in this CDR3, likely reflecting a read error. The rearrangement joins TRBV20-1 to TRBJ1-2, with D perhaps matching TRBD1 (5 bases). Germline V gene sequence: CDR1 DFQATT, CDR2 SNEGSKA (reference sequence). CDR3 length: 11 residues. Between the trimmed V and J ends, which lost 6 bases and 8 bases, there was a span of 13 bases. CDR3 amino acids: CSAPWGTGYTL. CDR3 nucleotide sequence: TGCAGTGCCCCGTGGGGGACCGGCTACACCCTC.

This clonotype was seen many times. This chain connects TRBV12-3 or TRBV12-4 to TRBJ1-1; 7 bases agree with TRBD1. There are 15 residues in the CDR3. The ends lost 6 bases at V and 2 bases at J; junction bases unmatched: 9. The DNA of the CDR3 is TGTGCCAGCAGCCCTGGGAACAGGGGTAACACTGAAGCTTTCTTT. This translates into CASSPGNRGNTEAFF.

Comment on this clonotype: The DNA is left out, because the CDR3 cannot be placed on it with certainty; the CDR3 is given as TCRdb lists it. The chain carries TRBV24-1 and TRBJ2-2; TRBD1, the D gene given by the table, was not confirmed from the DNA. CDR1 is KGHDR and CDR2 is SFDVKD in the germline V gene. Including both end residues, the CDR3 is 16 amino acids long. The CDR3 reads CATSDPGPRTPGSCFF.

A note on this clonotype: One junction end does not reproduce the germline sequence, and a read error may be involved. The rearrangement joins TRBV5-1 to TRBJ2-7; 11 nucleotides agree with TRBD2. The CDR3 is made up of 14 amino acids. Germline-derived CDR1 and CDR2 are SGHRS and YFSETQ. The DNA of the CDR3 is TGCGCCAGCTCAGTAATACTAGCGGGAGCGGAGCAGTGCTTC. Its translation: CASSVILAGAEQCF.

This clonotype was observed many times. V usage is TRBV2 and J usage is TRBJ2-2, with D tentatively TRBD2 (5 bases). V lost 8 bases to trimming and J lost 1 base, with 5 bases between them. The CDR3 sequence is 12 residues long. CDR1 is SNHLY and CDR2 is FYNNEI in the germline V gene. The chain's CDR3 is CASRGNTGELFF. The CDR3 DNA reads TGTGCCAGCCGGGGGAACACCGGGGAGCTGTTTTTT.

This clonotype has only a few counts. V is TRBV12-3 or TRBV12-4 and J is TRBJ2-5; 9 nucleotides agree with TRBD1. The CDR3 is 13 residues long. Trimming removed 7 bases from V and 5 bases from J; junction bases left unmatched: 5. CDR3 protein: CASNTGGRETQYF. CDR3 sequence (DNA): TGTGCCAGCAATACAGGGGGCAGGGAGACCCAGTACTTC.

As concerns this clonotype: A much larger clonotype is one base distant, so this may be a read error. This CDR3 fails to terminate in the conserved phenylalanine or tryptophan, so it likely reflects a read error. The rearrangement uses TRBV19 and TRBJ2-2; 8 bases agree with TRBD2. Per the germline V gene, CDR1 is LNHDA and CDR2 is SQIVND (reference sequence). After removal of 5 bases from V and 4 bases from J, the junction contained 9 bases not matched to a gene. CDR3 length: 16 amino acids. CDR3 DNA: TGTGCCAGTAGTGGAACGGGAGGGACGATCACCGGGGAGCTGTTTATT. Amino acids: CASSGTGGTITGELFI.

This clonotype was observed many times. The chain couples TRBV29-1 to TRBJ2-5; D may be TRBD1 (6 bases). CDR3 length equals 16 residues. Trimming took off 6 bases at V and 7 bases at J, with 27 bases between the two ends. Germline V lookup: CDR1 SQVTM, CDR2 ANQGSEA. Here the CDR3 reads CSVNTGWISAIGTQYF. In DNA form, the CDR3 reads TGCAGCGTAAACACAGGGTGGATCTCGGCTATTGGGACCCAGTACTTC.

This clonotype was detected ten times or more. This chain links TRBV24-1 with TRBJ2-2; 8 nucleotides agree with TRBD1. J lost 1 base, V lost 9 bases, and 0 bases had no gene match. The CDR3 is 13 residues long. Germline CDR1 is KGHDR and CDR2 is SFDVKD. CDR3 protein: CATGTGNTGELFF. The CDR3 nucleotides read TGTGCCACCGGGACAGGGAACACCGGGGAGCTGTTTTTT.

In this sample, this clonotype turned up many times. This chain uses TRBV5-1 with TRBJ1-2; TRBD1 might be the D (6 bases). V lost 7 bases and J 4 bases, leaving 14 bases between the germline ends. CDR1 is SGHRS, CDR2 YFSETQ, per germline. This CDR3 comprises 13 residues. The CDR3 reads CASGPGTTYGYTF. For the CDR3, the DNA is TGCGCCAGCGGACCTGGGACAACCTATGGCTACACCTTC.

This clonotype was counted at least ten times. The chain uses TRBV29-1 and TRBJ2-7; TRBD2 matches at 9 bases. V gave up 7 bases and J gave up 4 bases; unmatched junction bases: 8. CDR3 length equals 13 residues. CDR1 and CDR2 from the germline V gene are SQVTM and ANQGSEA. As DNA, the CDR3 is TGCAGCGCCGCGGGGGGGCCGGGATACGAGCAGTACTTC. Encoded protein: CSAAGGPGYEQYF.

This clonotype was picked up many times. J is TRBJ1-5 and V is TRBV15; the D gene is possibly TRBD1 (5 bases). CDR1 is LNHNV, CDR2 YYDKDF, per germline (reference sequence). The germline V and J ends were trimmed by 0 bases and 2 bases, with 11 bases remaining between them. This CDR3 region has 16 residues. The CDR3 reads CATSRDRRGGNQPQHF. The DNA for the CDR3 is TGTGCCACCAGCAGAGATCGGAGGGGTGGCAATCAGCCCCAGCATTTT.

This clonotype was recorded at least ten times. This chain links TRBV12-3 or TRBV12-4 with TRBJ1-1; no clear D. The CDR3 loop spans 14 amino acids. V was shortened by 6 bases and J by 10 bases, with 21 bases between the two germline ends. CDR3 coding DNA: TGTGCCAGCAGCGATAGACCGGGCCCCTCGGGAGCTTTCTTT. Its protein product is CASSDRPGPSGAFF.

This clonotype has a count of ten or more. CDR3 sequence (DNA): TGTGCCACCCGACAGACCGACAGCTCCTACGAGCAGTACTTC. Protein product: CATRQTDSSYEQYF. This sequence joins TRBV10-3 and TRBJ2-7, with D tentatively TRBD1 (5 bases). CDR1 and CDR2 (germline): ENHRY, SYGVKD. With 10 bases removed from V and 0 bases from J, the gap between germline ends came to 16 bases. The CDR3 consists of 14 residues.

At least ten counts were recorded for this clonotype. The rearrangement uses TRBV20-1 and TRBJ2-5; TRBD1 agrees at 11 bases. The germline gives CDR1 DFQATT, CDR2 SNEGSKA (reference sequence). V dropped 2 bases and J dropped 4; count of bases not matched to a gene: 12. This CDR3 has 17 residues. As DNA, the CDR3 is TGCAGTGCTAGAATTCTCGCGGGACAGGGGGACGGAGAGACCCAGTACTTC. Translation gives CSARILAGQGDGETQYF.

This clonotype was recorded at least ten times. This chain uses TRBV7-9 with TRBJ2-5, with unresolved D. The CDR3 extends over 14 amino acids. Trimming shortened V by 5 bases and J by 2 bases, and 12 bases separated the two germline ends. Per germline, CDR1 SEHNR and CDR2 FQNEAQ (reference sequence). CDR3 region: CASSPRLKQETQYF. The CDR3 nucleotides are TGTGCCAGCAGCCCGAGACTCAAACAAGAGACCCAGTACTTC. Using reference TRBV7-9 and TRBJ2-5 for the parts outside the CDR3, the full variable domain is DTGVSQNPRHKITKRGQNVTFRCDPISEHNRLYWYRQTLGQGPEFLTYFQNEAQLEKSRLLSDRFSAERPKGSFSTLEIQRTEQGDSAMYLCASSPRLKQETQYFGPGTRLLVL.